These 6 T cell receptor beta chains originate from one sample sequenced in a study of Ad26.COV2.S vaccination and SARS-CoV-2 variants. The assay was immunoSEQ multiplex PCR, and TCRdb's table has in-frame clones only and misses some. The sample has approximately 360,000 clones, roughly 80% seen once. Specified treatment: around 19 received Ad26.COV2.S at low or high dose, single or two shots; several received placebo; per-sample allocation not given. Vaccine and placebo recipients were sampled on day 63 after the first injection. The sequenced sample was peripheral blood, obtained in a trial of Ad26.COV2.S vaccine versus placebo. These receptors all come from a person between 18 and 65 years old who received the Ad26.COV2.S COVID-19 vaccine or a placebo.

CDR3 sequence (DNA): TGTGCCAGCAGTTCACCAGGGCCAGGAAACACCATATATTTT. Translating gives CASSSPGPGNTIYF. The V and J genes are TRBV6-5 and TRBJ1-3, with D perhaps TRBD1 (5 bases). The CDR3 has 14 residues. Germline V gene sequence: CDR1 MNHEY, CDR2 SVGAGI. The V and J ends lost 4 bases and 4 bases respectively, with 11 bases between them.

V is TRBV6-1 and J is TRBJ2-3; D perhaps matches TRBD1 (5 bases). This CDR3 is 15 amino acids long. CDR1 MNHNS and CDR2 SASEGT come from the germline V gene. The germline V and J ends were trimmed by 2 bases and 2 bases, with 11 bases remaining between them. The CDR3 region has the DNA TGTGCCAGCAGTGAACAGGGCATGGACACAGATACGCAGTATTTT. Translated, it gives CASSEQGMDTDTQYF.

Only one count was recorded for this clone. The CDR3 loop reads CASSIDGAGGRLVAQYF. CDR3 bases: TGTGCCAGTAGTATAGATGGGGCAGGGGGGCGGCTTGTTGCCCAGTACTTC. The V call is TRBV19, the J call TRBJ2-5, with a possible D match to TRBD1 (7 bases). The CDR3 is made up of 17 amino acids. Per the germline V gene, CDR1 is LNHDA and CDR2 is SQIVND (reference sequence). V gave up 0 bases and J gave up 9 bases, with 23 bases separating them. The full variable domain, its missing parts supplied by reference TRBV19 and TRBJ2-5, is DGGITQSPKYLFRKEGQNVTLSCEQNLNHDAMYWYRQDPGQGLRLIYYSQIVNDFQKGDIAEGYSVSREKKESFPLTVTSAQKNPTAFYLCASSIDGAGGRLVAQYFGPGTRLLVL.

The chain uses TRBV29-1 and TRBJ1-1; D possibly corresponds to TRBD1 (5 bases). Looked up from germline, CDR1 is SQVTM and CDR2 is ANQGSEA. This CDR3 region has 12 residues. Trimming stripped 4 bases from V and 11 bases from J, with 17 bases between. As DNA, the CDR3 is TGCAGCGTTGTCCAAGATAGGGGCCAGGCTTTCTTT. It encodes CSVVQDRGQAFF.

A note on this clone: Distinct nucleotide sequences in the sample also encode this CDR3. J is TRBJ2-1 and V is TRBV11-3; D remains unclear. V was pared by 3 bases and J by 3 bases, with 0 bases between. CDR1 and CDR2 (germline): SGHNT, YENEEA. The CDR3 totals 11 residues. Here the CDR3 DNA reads TGTGCCAGCAGCTTCTACAATGAGCAGTTCTTC. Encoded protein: CASSFYNEQFF.

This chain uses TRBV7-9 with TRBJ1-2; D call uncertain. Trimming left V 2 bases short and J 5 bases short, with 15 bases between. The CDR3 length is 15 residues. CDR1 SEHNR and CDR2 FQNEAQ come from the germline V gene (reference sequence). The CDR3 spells CASSLPGVSDYGYTF. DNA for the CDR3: TGTGCCAGCAGCTTACCGGGAGTTTCAGATTATGGCTACACCTTC.